What follows are 29 T cell receptor beta chains derived from one specimen sequenced in a study of identical twins. Each CDR3 protein is one row after TCRdb ran MiXCR on the 5' RACE reads. The sample consists of about 220,000 distinct CDR3 sequences, around 8.1% of them appearing once. A further study also used this sample, focusing on yellow fever vaccine responses in identical twins.

What was sequenced was memory (CD45RO+) T cells sorted from blood. These receptors came from a woman between 18 and 30 years old in good health.

In its sample, this clonotype was seen a few times. The chain joins TRBV5-1 to TRBJ1-4, with 7 bases lining up with TRBD1. The J segment lost 3 bases and the V segment lost 4 bases, leaving 6 bases of the junction unmatched. This CDR3 comprises 15 residues. Germline values: CDR1 SGHRS, CDR2 YFSETQ. CDR3 in DNA: TGCGCCAGCAGCCAGACAGGGAGCTCTAATGAAAAACTGTTTTTT. Its protein product is CASSQTGSSNEKLFF.

The chain joins TRBV7-3 to TRBJ1-2; D is unresolved. The CDR3 length is 15 residues. Germline CDR1 reads SGHTA; CDR2 reads FQGTGA. V lost 4 bases and J lost 5, with 17 bases in between. CDR3 residues: CASSSQPGESYGYTF. In DNA form, the CDR3 reads TGTGCCAGCAGCTCCCAGCCCGGGGAATCTTATGGCTACACCTTC.

Only a few counts were recorded for this clonotype. The chain uses TRBV27 and TRBJ2-5; the D is unclear. This CDR3 contains 15 residues. Trimming took off 2 bases at V and 0 bases at J, with 10 bases between the two ends. Germline assignment: CDR1 MNHEY and CDR2 SMNVEV (reference sequence). In nucleotides, the CDR3 is TGTGCCAGCAGTTTAGAGGCACCGTACCAAGAGACCCAGTACTTC. Protein product: CASSLEAPYQETQYF.

The chain employs TRBV14 and TRBJ2-7, with 12 positions matching TRBD2. Trimming at V came to 6 bases and at J to 5 bases, leaving 2 bases not matched to a gene. This CDR3 is built from 13 residues. Germline CDR1 SGHDN, CDR2 FVKESK. CDR3 in DNA: TGTGCCAGCAGGGGACTAGCGGGCAACGAGCAGTACTTC. Translating gives CASRGLAGNEQYF.

This clonotype was picked up a small number of times. The J gene is TRBJ2-5, the V gene TRBV20-1, with 7 bases identical to TRBD1. This CDR3 contains 13 residues. After removal of 7 bases from V and 1 base from J, the junction contained 6 bases not matched to a gene. Germline CDR1 and CDR2: DFQATT and SNEGSKA (reference sequence). The CDR3 DNA sequence: TGCAGTGTCCCTCGGGACAGCCAAGAGACCCAGTACTTC. Translated, it gives CSVPRDSQETQYF.

This clonotype was detected ten times or more. CDR3 sequence (DNA): TGTGCCAGCTCACCACCGATGACAACCGGGGAGCTGTTTTTT. It specifies CASSPPMTTGELFF. The rearrangement links TRBV18 to TRBJ2-2; D uncertain. With 0 bases removed from V and 5 bases from J, the gap between germline ends came to 7 bases. This CDR3 region has 14 residues. CDR1 KGHSH and CDR2 LQKENI come from the germline V gene.

The V call is TRBV28, the J call TRBJ2-7; TRBD1 aligns across 11 bases. CDR1 is MDHEN, CDR2 SYDVKM, per germline. The trim removed 8 bases at V and 3 bases at J, leaving 3 bases unmatched. The CDR3 consists of 13 residues. CDR3 sequence reads: CASRTGGGYEQYF. In nucleotides, the CDR3 is TGTGCCAGCCGGACAGGGGGCGGCTACGAGCAGTACTTC.

This clonotype was seen a few times. The chain couples TRBV7-8 to TRBJ2-7, with 8 bases lining up with TRBD2. The V segment lost 5 bases and the J segment 3 bases; nucleotides outside the gene matches: 12. The CDR3 has 16 amino acids. The germline V gene encodes CDR1 SGHVS and CDR2 FQNEAQ. The CDR3 sequence: CASSLGGSGGVYEQYF. The CDR3 DNA is TGTGCCAGCAGCCTAGGCGGCAGCGGGGGAGTCTACGAGCAGTACTTC.

The chain is built from TRBV18 and TRBJ2-1, with TRBD1 matching 10 bases. The CDR3 is 15 amino acids. From germline, CDR1 is KGHSH and CDR2 LQKENI. Trimming removed 4 bases from V and 12 bases from J; junction bases left unmatched: 12. CDR3 in DNA: TGTGCCAGCTCACTGAACCCGGGACAGGGGAAGGTGCAGTTCTTC. Amino acids: CASSLNPGQGKVQFF.

This clonotype was found many times. The chain couples TRBV3-1 to TRBJ2-1; D possibly corresponds to TRBD2 (6 bases). Germline values: CDR1 LGHDT, CDR2 YNNKEL (reference sequence). Trimming took 4 bases from V and 7 from J, leaving 14 bases between them. The CDR3 is made up of 14 amino acids. The CDR3 loop is CASSPGWGVNEQFF. DNA for the CDR3: TGTGCCAGCAGCCCGGGCTGGGGGGTGAATGAGCAGTTCTTC.

The rearrangement uses TRBV7-6 and TRBJ2-2; D gene uncertain. Per the germline V gene, CDR1 is SGHVS and CDR2 is FNYEAQ. The CDR3 is made up of 16 amino acids. Trimming removed 0 bases at V and 0 bases at J, with 8 bases between. The CDR3, as DNA: TGTGCCAGCAGCTTAGCGGTCCTAGCGAACACCGGGGAGCTGTTTTTT. Protein sequence: CASSLAVLANTGELFF.

Many counts were recorded for this clonotype. The genes are TRBV15 and TRBJ2-1; 13 bases agree with TRBD2. The J segment lost 6 bases and the V segment lost 1 base, leaving 6 bases of the junction unmatched. The V gene's germline CDR1 is LNHNV and CDR2 YYDKDF (reference sequence). This CDR3 contains 17 residues. The CDR3 DNA is TGTGCCACCAGCAGAGCCACTAGCGGGAGGGCCGGCAATGAGCAGTTCTTC. It yields the protein CATSRATSGRAGNEQFF.

The gene calls are TRBV11-3 and TRBJ2-3, with D possibly being TRBD2 (7 bases). Germline V gene lookup returns CDR1 SGHNT and CDR2 YENEEA. Trimming cost V 5 bases and J 2 bases, with 11 bases left between them. This CDR3 comprises 14 residues. The DNA for the CDR3 is TGTGCCAGCAGCCAAGGGGGGGCCACAGATACGCAGTATTTT. Residues: CASSQGGATDTQYF.

This chain connects TRBV4-3 to TRBJ2-7; 11 bases align to TRBD2. Germline V CDR1 and CDR2: LGHNA, YSLEER. V dropped 1 base and J dropped 6; count of bases not matched to a gene: 17. This CDR3 spans 19 amino acids. This CDR3 is CASSQGVTGTSGLVSEQYF. CDR3 DNA: TGCGCCAGCAGCCAAGGGGTCACCGGGACTAGCGGCTTAGTCTCCGAGCAGTACTTC.

The J gene is TRBJ2-5, the V gene TRBV7-3, with 12 positions matching TRBD2. V was clipped by 3 bases and J by 4 bases; unmatched bases: 3. Germline V lookup: CDR1 SGHTA, CDR2 FQGTGA. This CDR3 spans 15 amino acids. Written as DNA, the CDR3 is TGTGCCAGCAGCTTGACTAGCGGGGGAAGAGAGACCCAGTACTTC. Translating it yields CASSLTSGGRETQYF.

V usage is TRBV20-1 and J usage is TRBJ2-3; TRBD1 agrees at 8 bases. The junction had 8 bases not matched to a gene; V was cut back by 3 bases and J by 6 bases. CDR3 size: 14 residues. Germline values: CDR1 DFQATT, CDR2 SNEGSKA (reference sequence). In DNA, the CDR3 is TGCAGTGCTAGGGACAGGGCAACACTGGATACGCAGTATTTT. Protein: CSARDRATLDTQYF.

This clonotype was seen many times. The chain carries TRBV6-2 or TRBV6-3 and TRBJ2-3; 8 bases fit TRBD2. This CDR3 is built from 15 residues. CDR1 MNHEY and CDR2 SVGEGT come from the germline V gene. The ends lost 3 bases at V and 4 bases at J; junction bases unmatched: 6. The CDR3 spells CASSYPTSEADTQYF. For the CDR3, the DNA is TGTGCCAGCAGTTATCCGACTAGCGAGGCAGATACGCAGTATTTT.

This clonotype was picked up many times. The chain couples TRBV28 to TRBJ1-6; possibly TRBD1 for D (6 bases). The CDR3 has 16 amino acids. V gave up 6 bases and J gave up 9 bases, with 21 bases separating them. Germline-derived CDR1 and CDR2 are MDHEN and SYDVKM. DNA of the CDR3: TGTGCCAGCAGCCCAGTAAGGGGGGCGTTACGTTCACCCCTCCACTTT. Protein product: CASSPVRGALRSPLHF.

The chain joins TRBV20-1 to TRBJ2-7; 12 nucleotides line up with TRBD2. The CDR3 is 15 residues long. Germline V CDR1 and CDR2: DFQATT, SNEGSKA (reference sequence). Trimming took 8 bases from V and 0 from J; bases not matched to a gene: 8. Here the CDR3 DNA reads TGCAGTTCCACAGGACTAGCGGGAACCTCCTACGAGCAGTACTTC. It specifies CSSTGLAGTSYEQYF.

This clonotype occurred a few times. The chain combines TRBV6-5 with TRBJ1-1; D may be TRBD1 (6 bases). Germline V gene data show CDR1 as MNHEY and CDR2 as SVGAGI. This CDR3 has 17 amino acids. The V end was cut by 2 bases, the J end by 5 bases, with 21 bases between. The DNA for the CDR3 is TGTGCCAGCAGTTACAGCCTTTCGGGGGCATGGCAAACTGAAGCTTTCTTT. Translating gives CASSYSLSGAWQTEAFF.

This clonotype occurred a few times. The genes are TRBV6-5 and TRBJ1-4, with D possibly TRBD1 on 6 matching bases. The germline V and J ends were trimmed by 2 bases and 4 bases, with 20 bases remaining between them. The CDR3 is made up of 18 amino acids. CDR1 is MNHEY and CDR2 is SVGAGI in the germline V gene. Here the CDR3 DNA reads TGTGCCAGCAGTTACGGGCAGGGGCTCTATCGGGGTAATGAAAAACTGTTTTTT. Protein product: CASSYGQGLYRGNEKLFF.

This clonotype appeared a few times. The V gene is TRBV3-1, the J gene TRBJ1-4; the match to TRBD1 covers 8 bases. Trimming removed 0 bases from V and 6 bases from J; junction bases left unmatched: 6. Germline loops: CDR1 LGHDT, CDR2 YNNKEL (reference sequence). CDR3 length: 16 amino acids. The CDR3 DNA reads as TGTGCCAGCAGCCAAGACCGGACAGGGCCTCATGAAAAACTGTTTTTT. This gives the protein CASSQDRTGPHEKLFF.

This clonotype was picked up a small number of times. This sequence joins TRBV2 and TRBJ2-1; D is possibly TRBD1 or TRBD2 (6 bases each). Germline values: CDR1 SNHLY, CDR2 FYNNEI. V was trimmed by 6 bases and J by 9 bases, leaving 24 bases between them. CDR3 length: 16 residues. This CDR3 reads CASRGGTLTSMSEQFF. CDR3 nucleotides: TGTGCCAGCAGAGGGGGGACTCTGACTAGTATGAGTGAGCAGTTCTTC.

This clonotype showed up just a few times. The rearrangement links TRBV24-1 to TRBJ2-7; D is perhaps TRBD1 (6 bases). Germline CDR1 is KGHDR and CDR2 is SFDVKD. The CDR3 totals 11 residues. V lost 10 bases and J 3 bases, leaving 9 bases between the germline ends. CDR3 in DNA: TGTGCCACACAGGACAGCTACGAGCAGTACTTC. It yields the protein CATQDSYEQYF.

This clonotype was counted at least ten times. The V call is TRBV29-1, the J call TRBJ1-2, with 9 bases that match TRBD1. CDR3 length: 15 residues. The germline V gene encodes CDR1 SQVTM and CDR2 ANQGSEA. V was clipped by 4 bases and J by 4 bases; unmatched bases: 10. The DNA of the CDR3 is TGCAGCGTTGCGTACAGGGGGCCTTGGGGCTATGGCTACACCTTC. Translation: CSVAYRGPWGYGYTF.

This chain joins TRBV7-2 and TRBJ1-1; D is perhaps TRBD1 (6 bases). Germline loops: CDR1 SGHTA, CDR2 FQGNSA. The CDR3 loop spans 14 amino acids. Trimming removed 1 base at V and 1 base at J, with 7 bases between. The CDR3 loop is CASSLGGQNTEAFF. CDR3 coding DNA: TGTGCCAGCAGCTTAGGGGGACAGAACACTGAAGCTTTCTTT. Full variable domain (missing parts from reference TRBV7-2 and TRBJ1-1): GAGVSQSPSNKVTEKGKDVELRCDPISGHTALYWYRQSLGQGLEFLIYFQGNSAPDKSGLPSDRFSAERTGGSVSTLTIQRTQQEDSAVYLCASSLGGQNTEAFFGQGTRLTVV.

This clonotype came up many times. The rearrangement joins TRBV27 to TRBJ2-2, with a tentative D call TRBD1 (6 bases). The CDR3 has 15 amino acids. The V and J ends lost 3 bases and 1 base respectively, with 9 bases between them. The germline CDR1 and CDR2 sequences are MNHEY and SMNVEV (reference sequence). As DNA, the CDR3 is TGTGCCAGCAGTTTGCCGGGACAGAACACCGGGGAGCTGTTTTTT. It codes for CASSLPGQNTGELFF.

This clonotype was seen more than once but under ten times. This sequence joins TRBV9 and TRBJ1-3, with D perhaps TRBD1 (5 bases). The germline gives CDR1 SGDLS, CDR2 YYNGEE. The CDR3 consists of 15 residues. The germline V and J ends were trimmed by 1 base and 8 bases, with 16 bases remaining between them. CDR3 sequence reads: CASSVFGQPGDTIYF. CDR3 in DNA: TGTGCCAGCAGCGTATTTGGACAACCTGGGGACACCATATATTTT.

The rearrangement joins TRBV10-3 to TRBJ1-5; D perhaps matches TRBD1 (6 bases). Per germline, CDR1 ENHRY and CDR2 SYGVKD. The CDR3 has 15 residues. V gave up 0 bases and J gave up 3 bases, with 9 bases separating them. In DNA form, the CDR3 reads TGTGCCATCAGTGAGTCATGGACAGACAATCAGCCCCAGCATTTT. Amino acids: CAISESWTDNQPQHF.